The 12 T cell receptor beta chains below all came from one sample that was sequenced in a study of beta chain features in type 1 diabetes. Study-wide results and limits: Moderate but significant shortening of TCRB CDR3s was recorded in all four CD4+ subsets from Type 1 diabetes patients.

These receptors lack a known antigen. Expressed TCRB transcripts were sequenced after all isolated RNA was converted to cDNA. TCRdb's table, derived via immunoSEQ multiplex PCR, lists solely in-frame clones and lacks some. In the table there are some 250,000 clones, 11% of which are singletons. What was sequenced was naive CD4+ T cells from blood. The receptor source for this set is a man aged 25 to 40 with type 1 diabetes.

The CDR3 DNA is TGTGCCAGTAGGTCGGACAGGGGGCCCTACGAGCAGTACTTC. This translates into CASRSDRGPYEQYF. The V call is TRBV19, the J call TRBJ2-7, with TRBD1 matching 11 bases. The germline V gene has CDR1 LNHDA and CDR2 SQIVND (reference sequence). The V and J ends lost 6 bases and 2 bases, in that order; junction bases with no gene match: 3. The CDR3 spans 14 residues. Together with reference TRBV19 and TRBJ2-7, the CDR3 gives the full variable domain: DGGITQSPKYLFRKEGQNVTLSCEQNLNHDAMYWYRQDPGQGLRLIYYSQIVNDFQKGDIAEGYSVSREKKESFPLTVTSAQKNPTAFYLCASRSDRGPYEQYFGPGTRLTVT.

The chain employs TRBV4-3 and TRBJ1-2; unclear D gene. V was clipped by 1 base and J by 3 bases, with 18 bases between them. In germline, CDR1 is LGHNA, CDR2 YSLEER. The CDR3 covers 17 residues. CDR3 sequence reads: CASSQVVRSLKHYGYTF. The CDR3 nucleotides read TGCGCCAGCAGCCAAGTAGTAAGGAGTCTGAAGCACTATGGCTACACCTTC.

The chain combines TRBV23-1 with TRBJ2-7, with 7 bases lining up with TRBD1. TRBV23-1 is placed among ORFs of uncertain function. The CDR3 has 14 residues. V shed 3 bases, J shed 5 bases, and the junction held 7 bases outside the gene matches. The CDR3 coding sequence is TGCGCCAGCAGTCATAGACAGGGTATCCACGAGCAGTACTTC. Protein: CASSHRQGIHEQYF.

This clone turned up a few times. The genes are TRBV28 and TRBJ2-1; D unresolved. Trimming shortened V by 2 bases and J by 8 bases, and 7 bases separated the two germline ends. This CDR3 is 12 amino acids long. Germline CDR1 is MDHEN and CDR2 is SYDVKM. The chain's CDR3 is CASSLTRHEQFF. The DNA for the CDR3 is TGTGCCAGCAGTTTAACGCGGCATGAGCAGTTCTTC.

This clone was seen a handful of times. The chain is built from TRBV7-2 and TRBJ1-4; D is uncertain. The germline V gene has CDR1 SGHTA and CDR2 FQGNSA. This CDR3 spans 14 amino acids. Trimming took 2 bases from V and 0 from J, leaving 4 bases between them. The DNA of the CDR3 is TGTGCCAGCAGCTTAACTGCAACTAATGAAAAACTGTTTTTT. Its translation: CASSLTATNEKLFF.

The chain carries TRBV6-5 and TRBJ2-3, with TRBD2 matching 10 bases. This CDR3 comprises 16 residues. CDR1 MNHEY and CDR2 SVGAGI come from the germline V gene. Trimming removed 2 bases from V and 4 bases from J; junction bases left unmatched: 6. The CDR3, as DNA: TGTGCCAGCAGTTACGATGGGACTAGCGTTGCAGATACGCAGTATTTT. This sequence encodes CASSYDGTSVADTQYF.

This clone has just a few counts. The DNA of the CDR3 is TGTGCCAGCTCACCGCGGGGGGCGGTTTCAAGCGGCTACACCTTC. It yields the protein CASSPRGAVSSGYTF. This sequence joins TRBV18 and TRBJ1-2; D possibly corresponds to TRBD1 (6 bases). The CDR3 runs 15 residues. CDR1 and CDR2 (germline): KGHSH, LQKENI. With 3 bases removed from V and 8 bases from J, the gap between germline ends came to 19 bases.

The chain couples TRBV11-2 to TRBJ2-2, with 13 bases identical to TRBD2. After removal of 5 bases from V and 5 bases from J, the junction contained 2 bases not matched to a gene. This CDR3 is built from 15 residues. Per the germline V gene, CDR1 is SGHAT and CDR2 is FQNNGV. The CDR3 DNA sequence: TGTGCCAGCAGCCCGGGACTAGCGGGGACCGGGGAGCTGTTTTTT. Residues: CASSPGLAGTGELFF.

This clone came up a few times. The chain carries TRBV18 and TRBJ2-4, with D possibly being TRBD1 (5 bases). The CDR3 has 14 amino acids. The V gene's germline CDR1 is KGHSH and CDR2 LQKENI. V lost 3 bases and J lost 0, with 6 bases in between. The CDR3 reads CASSPGLAKNIQYF. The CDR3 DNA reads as TGTGCCAGCTCACCGGGGCTAGCCAAAAACATTCAGTACTTC.

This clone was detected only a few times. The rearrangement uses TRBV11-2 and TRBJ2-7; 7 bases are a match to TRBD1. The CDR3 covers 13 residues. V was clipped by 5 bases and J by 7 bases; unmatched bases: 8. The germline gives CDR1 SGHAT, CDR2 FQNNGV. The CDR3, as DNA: TGTGCCAGCAGCCAGGAGTTACAGGGGGAGCAGTACTTC. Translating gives CASSQELQGEQYF.

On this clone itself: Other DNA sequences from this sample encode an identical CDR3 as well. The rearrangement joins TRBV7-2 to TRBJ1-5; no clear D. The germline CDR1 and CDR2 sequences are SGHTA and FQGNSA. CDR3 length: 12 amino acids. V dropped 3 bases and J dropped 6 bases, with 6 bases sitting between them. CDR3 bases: TGTGCCAGCAGCTTCTCGGGTCAGCCCCAGCATTTT. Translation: CASSFSGQPQHF.

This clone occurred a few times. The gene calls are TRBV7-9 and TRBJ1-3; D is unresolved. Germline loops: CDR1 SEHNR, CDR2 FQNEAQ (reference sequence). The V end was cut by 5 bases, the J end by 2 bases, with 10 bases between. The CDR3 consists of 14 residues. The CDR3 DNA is TGTGCCAGCAGCCCGAGTGCGACTGGAAACACCATATATTTT. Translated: CASSPSATGNTIYF.